This T cell receptor (beta chain) was observed in a study of vaccination and CD4 T cells after COVID-19. Study as a whole: Collection of post-COVID samples occurred a median about 100 days after diagnosis, spanning a range of 35 to 161. Study-wide results and caveats: When vaccine-specific clones from convalescent patients were examined, 304 of 307 were spike mono-reactive. Median SARS-CoV-2-reactive clonotype numbers rose nonsignificantly, about 20 to 38. For convalescent patients, a median 86.3% of reactive clones surfaced exclusively after vaccination.

As for this clonotype: Its antigen is not known.

Trimming took 7 bases from V and 12 from J; bases not matched to a gene: 13. CDR3 length equals 14 residues. Germline V gene sequence: CDR1 SGHTA, CDR2 FQGNSA. TCRdb passed the PCR reads through MiXCR, listing each CDR3 protein once. Of 28,000 or so distinct CDR3 sequences in the sample, roughly 50% were seen once. The time point was: late sampling 161 to 241 days after vaccination in a few convalescent patients. The clonotype comes from a human donor who had recovered from COVID-19. The sample consisted of CD4+ T cells from blood, taken about 7 months after SARS-CoV-2 vaccination. The genes are TRBV7-2 and TRBJ2-1; TRBD2 matches at 9 bases. CDR3 residues: CASNSGDSGSWQFF. CDR3 coding DNA: TGTGCCAGCAACTCCGGGGATAGCGGGAGTTGGCAGTTCTTC.